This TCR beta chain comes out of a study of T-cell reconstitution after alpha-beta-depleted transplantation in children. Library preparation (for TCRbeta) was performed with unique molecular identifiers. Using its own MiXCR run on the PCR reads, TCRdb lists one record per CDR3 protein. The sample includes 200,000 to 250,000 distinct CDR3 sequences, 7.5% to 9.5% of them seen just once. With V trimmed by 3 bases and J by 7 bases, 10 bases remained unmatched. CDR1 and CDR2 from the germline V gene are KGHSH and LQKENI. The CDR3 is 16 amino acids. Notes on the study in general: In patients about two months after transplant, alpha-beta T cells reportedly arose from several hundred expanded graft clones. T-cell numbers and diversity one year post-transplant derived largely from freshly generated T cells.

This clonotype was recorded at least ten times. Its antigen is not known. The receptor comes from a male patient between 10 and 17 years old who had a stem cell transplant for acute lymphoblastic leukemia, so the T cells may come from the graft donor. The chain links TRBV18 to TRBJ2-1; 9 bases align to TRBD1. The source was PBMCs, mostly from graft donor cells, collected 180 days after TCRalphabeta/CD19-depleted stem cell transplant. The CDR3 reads CASSPLGGTGLNEQFF. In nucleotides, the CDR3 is TGTGCCAGCTCACCGCTCGGGGGGACAGGGTTGAATGAGCAGTTCTTC.